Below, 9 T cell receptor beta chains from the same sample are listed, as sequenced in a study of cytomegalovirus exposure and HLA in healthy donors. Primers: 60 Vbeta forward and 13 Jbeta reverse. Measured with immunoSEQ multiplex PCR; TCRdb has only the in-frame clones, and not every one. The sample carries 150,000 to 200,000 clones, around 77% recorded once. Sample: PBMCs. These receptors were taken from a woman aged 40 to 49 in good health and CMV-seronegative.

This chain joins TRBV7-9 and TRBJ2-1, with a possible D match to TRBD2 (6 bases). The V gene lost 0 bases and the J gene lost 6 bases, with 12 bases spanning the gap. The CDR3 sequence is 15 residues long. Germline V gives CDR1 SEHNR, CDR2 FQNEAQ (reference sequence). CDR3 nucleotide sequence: TGTGCCAGCAGCTTAGCTGCACTAGCTTCCAATGAGCAGTTCTTC. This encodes CASSLAALASNEQFF.

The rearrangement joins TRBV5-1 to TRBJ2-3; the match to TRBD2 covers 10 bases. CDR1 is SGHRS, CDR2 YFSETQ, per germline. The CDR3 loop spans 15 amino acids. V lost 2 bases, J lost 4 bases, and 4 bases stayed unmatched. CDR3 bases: TGCGCCAGCAGCTTAGCGGGAGGGCCGCCAGATACGCAGTATTTT. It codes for CASSLAGGPPDTQYF.

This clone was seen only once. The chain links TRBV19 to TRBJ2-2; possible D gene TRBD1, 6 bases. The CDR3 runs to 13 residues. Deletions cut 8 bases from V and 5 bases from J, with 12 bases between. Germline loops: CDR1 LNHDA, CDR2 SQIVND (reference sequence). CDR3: CASQGSWTGELFF. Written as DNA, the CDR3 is TGTGCCAGTCAGGGGAGTTGGACCGGGGAGCTGTTTTTT.

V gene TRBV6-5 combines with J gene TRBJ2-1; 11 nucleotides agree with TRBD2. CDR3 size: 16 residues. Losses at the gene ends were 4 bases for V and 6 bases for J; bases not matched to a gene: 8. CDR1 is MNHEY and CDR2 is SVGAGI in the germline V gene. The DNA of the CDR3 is TGTGCCAGCAGTTCCCGTACTAGCGGGAGCGTCAATGAGCAGTTCTTC. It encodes CASSSRTSGSVNEQFF.

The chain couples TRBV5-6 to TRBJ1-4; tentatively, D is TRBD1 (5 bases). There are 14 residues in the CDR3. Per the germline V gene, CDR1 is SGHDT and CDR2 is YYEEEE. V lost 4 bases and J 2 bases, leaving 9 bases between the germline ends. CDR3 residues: CASSATVTNEKLFF. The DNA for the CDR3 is TGTGCCAGCAGCGCGACAGTTACTAATGAAAAACTGTTTTTT.

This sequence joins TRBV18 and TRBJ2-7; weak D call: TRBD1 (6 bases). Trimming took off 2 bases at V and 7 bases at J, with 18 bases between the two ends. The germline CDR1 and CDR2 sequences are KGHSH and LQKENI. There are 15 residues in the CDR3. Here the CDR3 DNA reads TGTGCCAGCTCACCAGGGGAGACAGTTAGGGGGGAGCAGTACTTC. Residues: CASSPGETVRGEQYF. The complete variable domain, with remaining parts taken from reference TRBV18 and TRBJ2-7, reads NAGVMQNPRHLVRRRGQEARLRCSPMKGHSHVYWYRQLPEEGLKFMVYLQKENIIDESGMPKERFSAEFPKEGPSILRIQQVVRGDSAAYFCASSPGETVRGEQYFGPGTRLTVT.

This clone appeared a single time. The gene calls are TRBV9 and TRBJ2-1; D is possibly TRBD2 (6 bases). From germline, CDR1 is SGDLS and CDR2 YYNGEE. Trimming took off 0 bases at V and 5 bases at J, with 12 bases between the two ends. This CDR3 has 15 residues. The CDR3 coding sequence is TGTGCCAGCAGCGTAGGATCTAGCGCTCACAATGAGCAGTTCTTC. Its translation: CASSVGSSAHNEQFF.

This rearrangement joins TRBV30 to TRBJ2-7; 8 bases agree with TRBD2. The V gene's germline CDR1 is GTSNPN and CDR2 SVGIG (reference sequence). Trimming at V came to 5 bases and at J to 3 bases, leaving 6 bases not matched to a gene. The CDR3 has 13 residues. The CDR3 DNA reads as TGTGCCTGGGTACGGCTAGCGGGCTACGAGCAGTACTTC. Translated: CAWVRLAGYEQYF.

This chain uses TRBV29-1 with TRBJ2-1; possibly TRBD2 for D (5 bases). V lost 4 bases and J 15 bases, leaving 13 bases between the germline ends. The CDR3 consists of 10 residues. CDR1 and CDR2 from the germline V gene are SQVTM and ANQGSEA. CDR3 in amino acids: CSVVREIRFF. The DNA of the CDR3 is TGCAGCGTTGTAAGGGAGATTCGGTTCTTC.